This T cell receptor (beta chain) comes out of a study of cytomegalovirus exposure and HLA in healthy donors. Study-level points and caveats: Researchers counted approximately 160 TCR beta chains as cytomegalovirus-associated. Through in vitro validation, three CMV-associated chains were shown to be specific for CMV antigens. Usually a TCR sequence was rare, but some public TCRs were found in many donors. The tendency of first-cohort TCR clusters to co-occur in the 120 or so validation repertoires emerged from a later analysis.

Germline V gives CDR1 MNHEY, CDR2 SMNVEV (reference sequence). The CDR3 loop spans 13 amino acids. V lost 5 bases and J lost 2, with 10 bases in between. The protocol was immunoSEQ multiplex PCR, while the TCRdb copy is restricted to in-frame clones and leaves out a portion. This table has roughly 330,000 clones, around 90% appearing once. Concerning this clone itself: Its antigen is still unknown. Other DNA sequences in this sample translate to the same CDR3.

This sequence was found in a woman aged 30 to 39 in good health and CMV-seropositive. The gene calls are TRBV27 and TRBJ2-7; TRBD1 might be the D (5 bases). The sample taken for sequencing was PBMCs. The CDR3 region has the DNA TGTGCCAGCAGTCCCGGACAAGCCTACGAGCAGTACTTC. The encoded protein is CASSPGQAYEQYF.